This is a list of T cell receptor beta chains from one sample in a study of blood T cell repertoires in COVID-19. This table comes from immunoSEQ multiplex PCR, and its TCRdb copy is limited to in-frame clones, with some not included. In the table there are around 200,000 clones, approximately 87% of which are singletons. The sequenced material came from peripheral blood. These receptors were obtained from a woman aged 18 to 35 who had recovered from COVID-19. Both conserved end residues are part of each CDR3. The D gene is left open where the match is weak. Size is omitted from some rows. Given values are once, few, many or a class for expanded clones.

>TRBJ1-1|-|TRBV12-3/TRBV12-4|-
CASSLGRNTEAFF
TGTGCCAGCAGTTTAGGCAGGAACACTGAAGCTTTCTTT
>TRBJ2-7|TRBD1|TRBV19|-
CASSISDRVSTEQYF
TGTGCCAGTAGTATATCAGACAGGGTGTCGACCGAGCAGTACTTC
>TRBJ1-5|-|TRBV27|-
CASSTLPGATQPQHF
TGTGCCAGCAGTACCTTACCAGGGGCTACGCAGCCCCAGCATTTT
>TRBJ2-3|TRBD2|TRBV7-3|-
CASSSGTTSTDTQYF
TGTGCCAGCAGCAGCGGGACGACTAGCACAGATACGCAGTATTTT
>TRBJ2-1|TRBD2|TRBV15|-
CATSRDLAGYNEQFF
TGTGCCACCAGCAGAGACCTAGCGGGATACAATGAGCAGTTCTTC
>TRBJ1-1|-|TRBV12-3/TRBV12-4|-
CASSFSTEAFF
TGTGCCAGCAGTTTCTCCACTGAAGCTTTCTTT
>TRBJ1-2|-|TRBV19|-
CASSPPLRISYGYTF
TGTGCCAGTAGTCCCCCCTTGAGGATCAGCTATGGCTACACCTTC
>TRBJ2-4|-|TRBV3-1/TRBV3-2|-
CASSQQGQTEYDF
TGTGCCAGCAGCCAACAAGGACAAACGGAATACGACTTC
>TRBJ2-1|-|TRBV7-9|few
CASSLALSWGDEQFF
TGTGCCAGCAGCTTAGCTCTCTCGTGGGGGGATGAGCAGTTCTTC
>TRBJ2-3|-|TRBV7-9|once
CASSLDQGEADTQYF
TGTGCCAGCAGCTTAGATCAGGGGGAGGCAGATACGCAGTATTTT
>TRBJ1-1|-|TRBV5-5|-
CASSGWHGYTEAFF
TGTGCCAGCAGCGGGTGGCACGGGTACACTGAAGCTTTCTTT
>TRBJ1-1|-|TRBV9|-
CASSVGPGSEAFF
TGTGCCAGCAGCGTAGGGCCGGGGAGTGAAGCTTTCTTT
>TRBJ1-4|-|TRBV4-3|-
CASSQDGGGFNEKLFF
TGCGCCAGCAGCCAAGATGGTGGGGGGTTTAATGAAAAACTGTTTTTT
>TRBJ2-7|-|TRBV6-2/TRBV6-3|-
CASSYDRPYEQYF
TGTGCCAGCAGTTACGACAGGCCCTACGAGCAGTACTTC
>TRBJ2-7|-|TRBV5-4|-
CASSNGPGLTYEQYF
TGTGCCAGCAGCAACGGTCCGGGACTGACCTACGAGCAGTACTTC
>TRBJ2-3|-|TRBV5-4|-
CASSPFLAGRSTDTQYF
TGTGCCAGCAGCCCATTCTTGGCGGGGAGGAGCACAGATACGCAGTATTTT
>TRBJ2-6|-|TRBV5-5|once
CASSFRGINSGANVLTF
TGTGCCAGCAGCTTCCGAGGGATAAACTCTGGGGCCAACGTCCTGACTTTC
>TRBJ2-2|-|TRBV28|-
CASSLYRDTGELFF
TGTGCCAGCAGTTTATACAGGGACACCGGGGAGCTGTTTTTT
>TRBJ2-5|-|TRBV3-1/TRBV3-2|-
CASFGEEETQYF
TGTGCCAGCTTCGGGGAAGAAGAGACCCAGTACTTC
>TRBJ2-1|TRBD2|TRBV27|-
CASGLAGTYNEQFF
TGTGCCAGCGGACTAGCCGGGACCTACAATGAGCAGTTCTTC
>TRBJ1-2|-|TRBV30|-
CAWSVPETANYGYTF
TGTGCCTGGAGTGTACCCGAGACAGCTAACTATGGCTACACCTTC
>TRBJ1-1|-|TRBV4-3|-
CASSQEDRKTEAFF
TGCGCCAGCAGCCAGGAAGACAGGAAAACTGAAGCTTTCTTT
>TRBJ2-5|-|TRBV7-3|-
CASSHVIEETQYF
TGTGCCAGCAGTCATGTTATAGAAGAGACCCAGTACTTC
>TRBJ1-4|-|TRBV3-1/TRBV3-2|-
CASSQAKRGDNEKLFF
TGTGCCAGCAGCCAAGCCAAGCGGGGGGATAATGAAAAACTGTTTTTT
>TRBJ2-1|TRBD2|TRBV2|-
CASSRTSGRAEVQFF
TGTGCCAGCAGTCGGACTAGCGGGAGGGCGGAGGTCCAGTTCTTC
>TRBJ1-2|TRBD1|TRBV7-8|-
CASSLTGAYGYTF
TGTGCCAGCAGCTTAACAGGGGCCTATGGCTACACCTTC
>TRBJ2-1|-|TRBV30|-
CAWSLAAEPFNEQFF
TGTGCCTGGAGCCTAGCAGCGGAGCCTTTCAATGAGCAGTTCTTC
>TRBJ1-1|TRBD1|TRBV5-1|-
CASSLQGAGTEAFF
TGCGCCAGCAGCTTGCAGGGGGCAGGGACTGAAGCTTTCTTT
>TRBJ2-2|TRBD2|TRBV7-2|-
CASSLASGTKNTGELFF
TGTGCCAGCAGCTTAGCTAGTGGGACTAAGAACACCGGGGAGCTGTTTTTT
>TRBJ1-1|-|TRBV7-3|-
CASSSQGGTEAFF
TGTGCCAGCAGCTCCCAAGGGGGCACTGAAGCTTTCTTT
>TRBJ1-1|-|TRBV4-3|-
CASSRLVGGTEAFF
TGCGCCAGCAGCCGACTCGTGGGGGGCACTGAAGCTTTCTTT
>TRBJ1-2|-|TRBV7-8|-
CASSLGVSPGYTF
TGTGCCAGCAGCTTGGGAGTGAGCCCTGGCTACACCTTC
>TRBJ2-3|-|TRBV6-5|-
CASSWLETDTQYF
TGTGCCAGCAGTTGGCTAGAAACAGATACGCAGTATTTT
>TRBJ2-3|-|TRBV27|-
CASGRTDTQYF
TGTGCCAGCGGGAGGACAGATACGCAGTATTTT
>TRBJ2-3|TRBD1|TRBV28|-
CASSLPQTGVRTDTQYF
TGTGCCAGCAGTTTACCCCAGACAGGGGTTCGCACAGATACGCAGTATTTT
>TRBJ1-3|-|TRBV19|-
CASRRALSGNTIYF
TGTGCCAGTAGGCGGGCCCTCTCTGGAAACACCATATATTTT
>TRBJ1-4|-|TRBV4-1|once
CASSQGLATNEKLFF
TGCGCCAGCAGCCAGGGGCTTGCAACTAATGAAAAACTGTTTTTT
>TRBJ2-1|-|TRBV9|-
CASSPGPGGYNEQFF
TGTGCCAGCAGCCCGGGCCCCGGGGGATACAATGAGCAGTTCTTC
>TRBJ1-1|-|TRBV20-1|-
CSTARRVEAFF
TGCAGTACCGCCCGTCGGGTTGAAGCTTTCTTT
>TRBJ1-6|-|TRBV6-5|-
CASSYTGSPYNSPLHF
TGTGCCAGCAGTTACACAGGGAGCCCCTATAATTCACCCCTCCACTTT
>TRBJ1-2|TRBD1|TRBV5-4|-
CASSPPQGAHYGYTF
TGTGCCAGCAGCCCGCCACAGGGGGCCCACTATGGCTACACCTTC
>TRBJ2-5|-|TRBV9|-
CASSGAGGEPTQYF
TGTGCCAGCAGCGGAGCGGGTGGAGAACCAACCCAGTACTTC
>TRBJ2-3|TRBD2|TRBV9|-
CASSAPPSGRVTDTQYF
TGTGCCAGCAGCGCGCCGCCCAGCGGGAGAGTAACAGATACGCAGTATTTT
>TRBJ2-5|TRBD2|TRBV3-1/TRBV3-2|-
CASSQGGGSGKTQYF
TGTGCCAGCAGCCAAGGTGGCGGGAGCGGGAAGACCCAGTACTTC
>TRBJ2-5|TRBD1|TRBV18|-
CASSPRQGRKETQYF
TGTGCCAGCTCACCACGACAGGGCCGAAAGGAGACCCAGTACTTC
>TRBJ2-1|-|TRBV19|-
CASSMYSSYNEQFF
TGTGCCAGTAGTATGTACAGCTCCTACAATGAGCAGTTCTTC
>TRBJ1-4|TRBD1|TRBV7-2|-
CASSQDRVAEKLFF
TGTGCCAGCAGCCAGGACAGGGTCGCTGAAAAACTGTTTTTT
>TRBJ2-1|TRBD2|TRBV7-3|-
CASSLRSGTNNEQFF
TGTGCCAGCAGCTTAAGGTCAGGGACTAACAATGAGCAGTTCTTC
>TRBJ2-1|-|TRBV9|-
CASSALGGSYNEQFF
TGTGCCAGCAGCGCTCTAGGTGGCTCCTACAATGAGCAGTTCTTC
>TRBJ2-1|TRBD2|TRBV14|-
CASSGRGGQRNEQFF
TGTGCCAGCAGCGGACGGGGGGGACAACGCAATGAGCAGTTCTTC
>TRBJ2-5|TRBD2|TRBV10-3|once
CAISESGGGETQYF
TGTGCCATCAGTGAGTCCGGGGGGGGAGAGACCCAGTACTTC
>TRBJ2-1|-|TRBV13|-
CASTPEGGFEQFF
TGTGCCAGCACCCCCGAGGGGGGGTTTGAGCAGTTCTTC
>TRBJ1-5|TRBD1|TRBV6-2/TRBV6-3|-
CASSQGGQINQPQHF
TGTGCCAGCAGCCAAGGGGGACAGATCAATCAGCCCCAGCATTTT
>TRBJ2-3|-|TRBV11-1|-
CASSPLAIFTDTQYF
TGTGCCAGCAGCCCTCTAGCGATCTTCACAGATACGCAGTATTTT
>TRBJ2-5|-|TRBV18|many
CASSTARGLEGVTQYF
TGTGCCAGCTCCACGGCACGGGGACTGGAAGGGGTGACCCAGTACTTC